A selection of T cell receptor beta chains follows, all from one sample in a study of blood T cell repertoires in COVID-19. Sequencing used immunoSEQ multiplex PCR; TCRdb keeps in-frame clones, though not all of them. The sample has around 500,000 clones, 85% to 90% seen once; the top ten hold approximately 2%. Sequenced: PBMCs or T cells enriched from blood (not recorded which). The receptors shown here come from a woman aged 40 to 55 who had recovered from COVID-19. The CDR3 runs from the conserved cysteine through the conserved F or W. The order of the fields is clone size, V gene, J gene, D gene, CDR3 DNA, CDR3 protein. D genes are given only for firm matches. Size tells how often a clone was seen (once, few, many) or the class of an expanded clone, and some rows leave it out.

clone size: .; V gene: TRBV19; J gene: TRBJ2-3; D gene: TRBD2; CDR3 DNA: TGTGCCAGTAGTGGACTAGCGGGCATCACAGATACGCAGTATTTT; CDR3 protein: CASSGLAGITDTQYF
clone size: .; V gene: TRBV4-1; J gene: TRBJ1-6; D gene: .; CDR3 DNA: TGCGCCAGCAGCCAAGACCCACCGAGAGAAGATACACCCCTCCACTTT; CDR3 protein: CASSQDPPREDTPLHF
clone size: once; V gene: TRBV4-1; J gene: TRBJ1-1; D gene: TRBD1; CDR3 DNA: TGCGCCAGCAGCCACCGGGGACAGGGGGCGCCTGGCACTGAAGCTTTCTTT; CDR3 protein: CASSHRGQGAPGTEAFF
clone size: .; V gene: TRBV7-9; J gene: TRBJ2-5; D gene: TRBD2; CDR3 DNA: TGTGCCAGCAGCCCCGGGGTAGCGGGAGGGCCTGAAGAGACCCAGTACTTC; CDR3 protein: CASSPGVAGGPEETQYF
clone size: .; V gene: TRBV27; J gene: TRBJ2-7; D gene: TRBD2; CDR3 DNA: TGTGCCAGCTCTCCATTAACTAGCGGGTACTCCTACGAGCAGTACTTC; CDR3 protein: CASSPLTSGYSYEQYF
clone size: .; V gene: TRBV5-6; J gene: TRBJ2-5; D gene: TRBD1; CDR3 DNA: TGTGCCAGCAGCTTGTCAGGGGGAGAGACCCAGTACTTC; CDR3 protein: CASSLSGGETQYF
clone size: .; V gene: TRBV5-5; J gene: TRBJ2-7; D gene: TRBD1; CDR3 DNA: TGTGCCAGCAGCTCAGCGCACAGGGGGCTTCTGGAGCAGTACTTC; CDR3 protein: CASSSAHRGLLEQYF
clone size: .; V gene: TRBV5-1; J gene: TRBJ2-1; D gene: TRBD1; CDR3 DNA: TGCGCCACCAGGACAGGGGGCCTCTACAATGAGCAGTTCTTC; CDR3 protein: CATRTGGLYNEQFF
clone size: .; V gene: TRBV11-3; J gene: TRBJ2-5; D gene: TRBD2; CDR3 DNA: TGTGCCAGCAGCTTAGGAGAAGCGGGAGGCCAGGAGACCCAGTACTTC; CDR3 protein: CASSLGEAGGQETQYF
clone size: .; V gene: TRBV6-5; J gene: TRBJ1-2; D gene: TRBD1; CDR3 DNA: TGTGCCAGCGCACCGAGGACAGGATGGGATGGCTACACCTTC; CDR3 protein: CASAPRTGWDGYTF
clone size: .; V gene: TRBV5-6; J gene: TRBJ2-1; D gene: .; CDR3 DNA: TGTGCCAGCAGCTTCACCAGCGGAATTCCCTCTAATGAGCAGTTCTTC; CDR3 protein: CASSFTSGIPSNEQFF
clone size: .; V gene: TRBV19; J gene: TRBJ2-1; D gene: TRBD2; CDR3 DNA: TGTGCCAGTAGTCCTCGGACTAGCGGGAGGACCTACAATGAGCAGTTCTTC; CDR3 protein: CASSPRTSGRTYNEQFF
clone size: .; V gene: TRBV19; J gene: TRBJ2-5; D gene: TRBD1; CDR3 DNA: TGTGCCAGTCACCCAGGGGGCTTGTCGGAGACCCAGTACTTC; CDR3 protein: CASHPGGLSETQYF
clone size: once; V gene: TRBV5-4; J gene: TRBJ1-3; D gene: TRBD1; CDR3 DNA: TGTGCCAGCAGCCGAGGGGGGAGACAGGGGGCGTCGGGAAACACCATATATTTT; CDR3 protein: CASSRGGRQGASGNTIYF
clone size: .; V gene: TRBV3-1/TRBV3-2; J gene: TRBJ2-7; D gene: .; CDR3 DNA: TGTGCCAGCAGCCCCCGTGAGGGAAACTACGAGCAGTACTTC; CDR3 protein: CASSPREGNYEQYF
clone size: .; V gene: TRBV5-6; J gene: TRBJ1-1; D gene: .; CDR3 DNA: TGTGCCAGCAGCTTGTGGGGGAGGGAAGGGCACTATGAAGCTTTCTTT; CDR3 protein: CASSLWGREGHYEAFF
clone size: .; V gene: TRBV4-1; J gene: TRBJ2-3; D gene: TRBD1; CDR3 DNA: TGCGCCAGCAAAGGGGGCGGCACAGATACGCAGTATTTT; CDR3 protein: CASKGGGTDTQYF
clone size: once; V gene: TRBV24-1; J gene: TRBJ1-1; D gene: .; CDR3 DNA: TGTGCCACCAGTGAGGGAGAGAACACTGAAGCTTTCTTT; CDR3 protein: CATSEGENTEAFF
clone size: .; V gene: TRBV27; J gene: TRBJ2-5; D gene: TRBD1; CDR3 DNA: TGTGCCAGCAGTAAACCAGGGGGCGCGGAGACCCAGTACTTC; CDR3 protein: CASSKPGGAETQYF
clone size: .; V gene: TRBV3-1/TRBV3-2; J gene: TRBJ2-2; D gene: .; CDR3 DNA: TGTGCCAGCAGCCAAGAGCGGCCAGGGCGGGGAACCGGGGAGCTGTTTTTT; CDR3 protein: CASSQERPGRGTGELFF
clone size: .; V gene: TRBV6-1; J gene: TRBJ1-3; D gene: .; CDR3 DNA: TGTGCCAGCAGTGAAAGTTTGTGGGCCCGCTCTGGAAACACCATATATTTT; CDR3 protein: CASSESLWARSGNTIYF
clone size: .; V gene: TRBV18; J gene: TRBJ1-6; D gene: .; CDR3 DNA: TGTGCCAGCTCACCACAGGGGAATAATTCACCCCTCCACTTT; CDR3 protein: CASSPQGNNSPLHF